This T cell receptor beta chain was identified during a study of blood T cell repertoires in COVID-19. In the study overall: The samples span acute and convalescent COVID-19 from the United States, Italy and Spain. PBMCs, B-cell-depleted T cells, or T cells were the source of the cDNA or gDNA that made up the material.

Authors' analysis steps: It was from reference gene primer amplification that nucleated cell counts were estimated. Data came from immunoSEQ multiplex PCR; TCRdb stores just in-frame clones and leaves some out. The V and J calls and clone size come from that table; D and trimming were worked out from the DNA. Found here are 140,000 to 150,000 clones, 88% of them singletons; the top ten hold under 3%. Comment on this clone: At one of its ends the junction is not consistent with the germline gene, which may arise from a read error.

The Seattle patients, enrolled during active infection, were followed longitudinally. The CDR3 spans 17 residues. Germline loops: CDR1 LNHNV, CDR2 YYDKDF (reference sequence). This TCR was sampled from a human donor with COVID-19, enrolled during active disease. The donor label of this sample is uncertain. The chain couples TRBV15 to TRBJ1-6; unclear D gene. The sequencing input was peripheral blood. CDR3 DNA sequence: TGTGCCACCAGCAGAGGTGGGCCTAGCCTCGGGCATTCACTCCTCCACTTT. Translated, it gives CATSRGGPSLGHSLLHF.